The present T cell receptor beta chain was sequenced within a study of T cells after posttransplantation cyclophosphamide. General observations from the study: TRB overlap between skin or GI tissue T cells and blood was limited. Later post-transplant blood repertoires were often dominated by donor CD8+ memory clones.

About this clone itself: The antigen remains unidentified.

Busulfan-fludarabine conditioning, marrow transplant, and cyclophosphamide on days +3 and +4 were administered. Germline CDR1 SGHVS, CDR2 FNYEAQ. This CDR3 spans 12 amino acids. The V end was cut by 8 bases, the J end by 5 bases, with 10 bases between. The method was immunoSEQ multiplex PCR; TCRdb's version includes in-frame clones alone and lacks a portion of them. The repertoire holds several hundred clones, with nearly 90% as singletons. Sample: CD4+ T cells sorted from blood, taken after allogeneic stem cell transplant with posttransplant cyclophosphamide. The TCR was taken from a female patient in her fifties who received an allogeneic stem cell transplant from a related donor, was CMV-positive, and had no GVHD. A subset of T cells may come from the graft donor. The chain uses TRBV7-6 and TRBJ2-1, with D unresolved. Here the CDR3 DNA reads TGTGCCAGCGGAAGACTCGACAATGAGCAGTTCTTC. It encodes CASGRLDNEQFF.